A single sample gave rise to the 25 T cell receptor beta chains below, sequenced in a study of blood T cells in healthy people across ages. A second PCR of roughly 7 to 11 cycles used a sample-barcoded 5' primer and a J-beta primer mix. TCRdb used MiXCR to reprocess the 5' RACE reads, holding one entry per CDR3 protein. The sample shows some 1.4 million distinct CDR3 sequences, approximately 40% of them seen only once. Sequences were obtained from blood. All receptors come from a young woman in good health.

The chain employs TRBV6-2 or TRBV6-3 and TRBJ2-1; D might be TRBD1 or TRBD2, each matching 5 bases. The closer fit of TRBJ2-7 to the DNA end suggests the J call may be wrong. The CDR3 sequence is 14 residues long. The germline V gene encodes CDR1 MNHEY and CDR2 SVGEGT. For the CDR3, the DNA is TGTGCCAGCATTGGGGGTTCCTCCTACAATGAGCAGTACTTC. Encoded protein: CASIGGSSYNEQYF.

At least ten counts were recorded for this clonotype. CDR3 nucleotides: TGTGCCAGCAGTTACTCCCCGGGACAGCCGAACTATGGCTACACCTTC. It is translated as CASSYSPGQPNYGYTF. The chain couples TRBV6-5 to TRBJ1-2; 7 bases agree with TRBD1. The CDR3 totals 16 residues. Germline loops: CDR1 MNHEY, CDR2 SVGAGI. The trim removed 0 bases at V and 2 bases at J, leaving 6 bases unmatched.

In its sample, this clonotype was seen a few times. The rearrangement uses TRBV6-1 and TRBJ2-1, with 15 bases identical to TRBD2. Germline CDR1 reads MNHNS; CDR2 reads SASEGT. V trimming: 6 bases; J trimming: 4 bases; junction bases outside the gene matches: 7. This CDR3 region has 17 residues. CDR3 DNA: TGTGCCAGCAGAACGGGACTAGCGGGGGGTATGTACAATGAGCAGTTCTTC. It codes for CASRTGLAGGMYNEQFF.

J is TRBJ2-5 and V is TRBV6-1, with 8 bases lining up with TRBD2. Per the germline V gene, CDR1 is MNHNS and CDR2 is SASEGT. The CDR3 runs to 17 residues. Trimming cost V 1 base and J 11 bases; bases outside gene matches: 18. This CDR3 reads CASSEGPAGDLDNEQYF. CDR3 DNA: TGTGCCAGCAGTGAAGGGCCAGCGGGAGATCTGGACAATGAGCAGTACTTC.

This clonotype was detected a few times. The chain carries TRBV12-3 or TRBV12-4 and TRBJ1-1, with D uncertain. This CDR3 is built from 15 residues. V was shortened by 3 bases and J by 0 bases, with 11 bases between the two germline ends. DNA for the CDR3: TGTGCCAGCAGTTTTCAAACACGGCTGAACACTGAAGCTTTCTTT. It yields the protein CASSFQTRLNTEAFF.

The rearrangement links TRBV5-6 to TRBJ1-2; D remains unclear. Trimming pared 3 bases from V and 6 bases from J, leaving 18 bases between. Germline CDR1 reads SGHDT; CDR2 reads YYEEEE. The CDR3 consists of 15 residues. The CDR3 bases are TGTGCCAGCAGCTGGGCTGGCTTGGGAAATGATGGCTACACCTTC. As protein: CASSWAGLGNDGYTF. Combining the CDR3 with reference TRBV5-6 and TRBJ1-2 gives the whole variable domain DAGVTQSPTHLIKTRGQQVTLRCSPKSGHDTVSWYQQALGQGPQFIFQYYEEEERQRGNFPDRFSGHQFPNYSSELNVNALLLGDSALYLCASSWAGLGNDGYTFGSGTRLTVV.

The gene calls are TRBV4-1 and TRBJ2-2; TRBD2 matches 14 bases. V dropped 4 bases and J dropped 6; count of bases not matched to a gene: 4. Germline loops: CDR1 MGHRA, CDR2 YSYEKL. The CDR3 totals 16 residues. The CDR3 here is CASSPRTSGRSGELFF. As DNA, the CDR3 is TGCGCCAGCAGCCCTAGGACTAGCGGGAGGTCCGGGGAGCTGTTTTTT.

The rearrangement links TRBV29-1 to TRBJ1-1; the D gene is possibly TRBD1 (5 bases). The ends were cut back, 7 bases at V and 0 bases at J, with 9 bases in the middle. CDR3 length: 12 residues. The germline gives CDR1 SQVTM, CDR2 ANQGSEA. CDR3 DNA sequence: TGCAGCGGGGACGGTTTGAACACTGAAGCTTTCTTT. Amino acid sequence: CSGDGLNTEAFF.

The gene calls are TRBV5-1 and TRBJ1-1, with D possibly matching TRBD1 (5 bases). Trimming stripped 3 bases from V and 11 bases from J, with 20 bases between. Germline V gene data show CDR1 as SGHRS and CDR2 as YFSETQ. The CDR3 spans 14 residues. CDR3 in DNA: TGCGCCAGCAGCTGGGAATCGGGACTCGGTGAGGCTTTCTTT. It specifies CASSWESGLGEAFF.

The rearrangement uses TRBV27 and TRBJ2-3; 10 bases align to TRBD2. V was pared by 0 bases and J by 4 bases, with 13 bases of the junction left unmatched. There are 19 residues in the CDR3. The V gene's germline CDR1 is MNHEY and CDR2 SMNVEV (reference sequence). CDR3 region: CASSLSFLQREGLADTQYF. The CDR3 region has the DNA TGTGCCAGCAGTTTATCGTTCCTTCAGCGGGAGGGCCTCGCAGATACGCAGTATTTT.

This clonotype was detected only a few times. V gene TRBV12-3 or TRBV12-4 combines with J gene TRBJ2-1; 10 nucleotides match TRBD2. The CDR3 consists of 17 residues. With V trimmed by 5 bases and J by 0 bases, 7 bases remained unmatched. CDR3 protein: CASSGGVAGGSYNEQFF. The CDR3, as DNA: TGTGCCAGCAGTGGGGGAGTAGCGGGGGGCTCCTACAATGAGCAGTTCTTC.

As concerns this clonotype: A junction boundary mismatches the germline segment, possibly from a read error. This chain connects TRBV6-6 to TRBJ2-7; 7 nucleotides line up with TRBD1. This CDR3 is built from 14 residues. Per germline, CDR1 MNHNY and CDR2 SVGAGI (reference sequence). The CDR3 is CAGRPSSGGYEQYF. CDR3 in DNA: TGTGCCGGCAGACCCTCCTCAGGGGGCTACGAGCAGTACTTC.

This clonotype was detected many times. This chain uses TRBV29-1 with TRBJ2-5, with a possible D match to TRBD1 (5 bases). V lost 5 bases and J lost 5, with 12 bases in between. Germline CDR1 is SQVTM and CDR2 is ANQGSEA. There are 12 residues in the CDR3. DNA of the CDR3: TGCAGCGTTTACGGTCACAGGGAGACCCAGTACTTC. Translating it yields CSVYGHRETQYF.

The V and J genes are TRBV12-3 or TRBV12-4 and TRBJ2-3; D perhaps matches TRBD2 (5 bases). Trimming took 5 bases from V and 8 from J, leaving 20 bases between them. The CDR3 has 15 residues. CDR3 in amino acids: CASSLDSSRRGTQYF. CDR3 coding DNA: TGTGCCAGCAGTCTCGATTCTAGCCGACGGGGTACGCAGTATTTT.

This clonotype has just a few counts. The V gene is TRBV6-1, the J gene TRBJ1-6; D is undetermined. The germline CDR1 and CDR2 sequences are MNHNS and SASEGT. There are 15 residues in the CDR3. V was shortened by 8 bases and J by 0 bases, with 11 bases between the two germline ends. CDR3 in DNA: TGTGCCAGCGGGCGGGAAAACTCCTATAATTCACCCCTCCACTTT. This translates into CASGRENSYNSPLHF.

There are a few counts of this clonotype. V gene TRBV6-1 combines with J gene TRBJ1-2; no firm D call. Germline V gene data show CDR1 as MNHNS and CDR2 as SASEGT. The CDR3 contains 12 residues. Trimming took 7 bases from V and 5 from J, leaving 11 bases between them. This CDR3 reads CASNVGGYGYTF. In nucleotides, the CDR3 is TGTGCCAGCAATGTTGGTGGGTATGGCTACACCTTC.

The sample holds a few counts of this clonotype. The CDR3 DNA reads TGTGCCAGGATGGTGCCTTCCCTTTACAATGAGCAGTTCTTC. This codes for CARMVPSLYNEQFF. The gene calls are TRBV7-9 and TRBJ2-1; D remains ambiguous. The germline gives CDR1 SEHNR, CDR2 FQNEAQ (reference sequence). CDR3 length equals 14 residues. Trimming left V 9 bases short and J 4 bases short, with 16 bases between.

The chain combines TRBV6-6 with TRBJ2-1; 14 bases are shared with TRBD2. The length of the CDR3 is 16 residues. The J segment lost 10 bases and the V segment lost 5 bases, leaving 10 bases of the junction unmatched. Germline V CDR1 and CDR2: MNHNY, SVGAGI (reference sequence). The CDR3, as DNA: TGTGCCAGCAGTCTACCGGGACTAGCGGGAGAGAAGGAGCAGTTCTTC. Residues: CASSLPGLAGEKEQFF.

This clonotype was recorded a few times. The CDR3 DNA follows: TGCAGTGCTAGAGATGTCTGGAGCTCCTACAATGAGCAGTACTTC. Translated, it gives CSARDVWSSYNEQYF. The chain has TRBV20-1 and TRBJ2-1, with D uncertain. TRBJ2-7 matches the DNA end more closely, so the J call is doubtful. The CDR3 runs 15 residues. In germline, CDR1 is DFQATT, CDR2 SNEGSKA (reference sequence).

Points on this clonotype: Mismatch with germline at one junction end may stem from a read error. The rearrangement links TRBV2 to TRBJ1-6; possible D gene TRBD1, 5 bases. Germline V lookup: CDR1 SNHLY, CDR2 FYNNEI. The CDR3 spans 13 residues. The CDR3 reads CASGDWGVSPLHF. The CDR3 nucleotides are TGTGCCAGCGGTGATTGGGGGGTTTCACCCCTCCACTTT.

This clonotype has only a few counts. The chain combines TRBV20-1 with TRBJ2-3; TRBD2 matches 8 bases. V shed 0 bases, J shed 1 base, and the junction held 3 bases outside the gene matches. This CDR3 spans 15 amino acids. Germline loops: CDR1 DFQATT, CDR2 SNEGSKA (reference sequence). The CDR3 nucleotides are TGCAGTGCTAGAGATCGGGGGGGGCGCACAGATACGCAGTATTTT. Amino acids: CSARDRGGRTDTQYF.

V usage is TRBV6-5 and J usage is TRBJ1-2; TRBD1 aligns across 9 bases. V dropped 0 bases and J dropped 3; count of bases not matched to a gene: 8. The CDR3 is made up of 17 amino acids. CDR1 and CDR2 from the germline V gene are MNHEY and SVGAGI. This chain's CDR3 is CASSYSVTGGEDYGYTF. CDR3 bases: TGTGCCAGCAGTTACTCGGTGACAGGGGGAGAGGACTATGGCTACACCTTC.

The rearrangement joins TRBV7-2 to TRBJ2-1; 15 bases line up with TRBD2. Germline V gene data show CDR1 as SGHTA and CDR2 as FQGNSA. V shed 4 bases and J 8 bases; nucleotides not matched to a gene: 9. The CDR3 runs to 17 residues. The CDR3 reads CASSSRTSGGAFHEQFF. DNA for the CDR3: TGTGCCAGCAGCTCGAGGACTAGCGGGGGGGCCTTCCATGAGCAGTTCTTC.

The V gene is TRBV20-1, the J gene TRBJ2-7; D perhaps matches TRBD1 (6 bases). V lost 0 bases to trimming and J lost 5 bases, with 17 bases between them. The germline V gene has CDR1 DFQATT and CDR2 SNEGSKA (reference sequence). This CDR3 has 15 amino acids. The CDR3 coding sequence is TGCAGTGCTAGAGATCCGGCAGGGGCGGTCGACGAGCAGTACTTC. Encoded protein: CSARDPAGAVDEQYF.

In this sample, this clonotype turned up many times. The rearrangement uses TRBV5-1 and TRBJ2-1; D may be TRBD1 (6 bases). CDR1 and CDR2 (germline): SGHRS, YFSETQ. The CDR3 has 14 amino acids. V was pared by 5 bases and J by 0 bases, with 9 bases between. This CDR3 reads CASRTGDSYNEQFF. The CDR3 DNA reads TGCGCCAGCAGGACAGGTGACTCCTACAATGAGCAGTTCTTC.